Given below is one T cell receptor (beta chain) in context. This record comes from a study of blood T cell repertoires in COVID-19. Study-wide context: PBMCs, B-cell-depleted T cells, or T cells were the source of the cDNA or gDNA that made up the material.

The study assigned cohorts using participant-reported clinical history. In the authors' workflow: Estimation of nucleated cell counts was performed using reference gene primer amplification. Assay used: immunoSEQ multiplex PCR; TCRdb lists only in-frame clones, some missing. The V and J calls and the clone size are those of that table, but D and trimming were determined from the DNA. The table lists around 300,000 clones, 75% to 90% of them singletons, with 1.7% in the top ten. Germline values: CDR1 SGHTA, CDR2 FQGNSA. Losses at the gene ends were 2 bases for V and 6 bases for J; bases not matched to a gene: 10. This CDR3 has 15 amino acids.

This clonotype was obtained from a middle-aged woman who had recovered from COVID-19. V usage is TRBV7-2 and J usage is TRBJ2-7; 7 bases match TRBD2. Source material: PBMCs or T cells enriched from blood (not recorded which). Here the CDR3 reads CASSLYAGENGEQYF. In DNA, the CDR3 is TGTGCCAGCAGCTTATACGCGGGAGAAAATGGCGAGCAGTACTTC.